One and the same sample provided the 15 T cell receptor beta chains below, sequenced in a study of T cell changes during pregnancy in multiple sclerosis. Data came from immunoSEQ multiplex PCR; TCRdb stores just in-frame clones and leaves some out. The sample yields roughly 57,000 clones, less than 95% seen once. The specimen comprised CD8+ T cells from peripheral blood mononuclear cells, sampled after pregnancy. The receptors were gathered from a female donor with multiple sclerosis, enrolled in a pregnancy study.

The genes are TRBV7-9 and TRBJ1-2; D might be TRBD1 (5 bases). Germline lookup yields CDR1 SEHNR and CDR2 FQNEAQ (reference sequence). This CDR3 comprises 14 residues. V shed 8 bases and J shed 2 bases, with 15 bases lying between them. This CDR3 is CASVYGAGNYGYTF. The CDR3, as DNA: TGTGCCAGCGTGTATGGGGCTGGGAACTATGGCTACACCTTC.

This clone was detected once. This rearrangement joins TRBV23-1 to TRBJ1-1, with TRBD1 matching over 8 bases. TRBV23-1 counts as an open reading frame of uncertain function. The ends lost 2 bases at V and 6 bases at J; junction bases unmatched: 5. This CDR3 is built from 14 residues. The CDR3 loop is CASSQRQGRSEAFF. Written as DNA, the CDR3 is TGCGCCAGCAGTCAACGACAGGGGAGGTCTGAAGCTTTCTTT.

The rearrangement links TRBV4-3 to TRBJ2-7; possibly TRBD2 for D (5 bases). Trimming stripped 2 bases from V and 7 bases from J, with 12 bases between. Germline V CDR1 and CDR2: LGHNA, YSLEER. The CDR3 consists of 13 residues. CDR3 DNA: TGCGCCAGCAGCCAACTAGCCGGCACTGAGCAGTACTTC. It translates to CASSQLAGTEQYF.

This chain joins TRBV7-8 and TRBJ2-5; D might be TRBD1 (5 bases). V was pared by 4 bases and J by 2 bases, with 14 bases between. The CDR3 has 15 residues. Germline lookup yields CDR1 SGHVS and CDR2 FQNEAQ. The CDR3, as DNA: TGTGCCAGCAGCTCCGACAGTGGGGCTCAAGAGACCCAGTACTTC. Translation gives CASSSDSGAQETQYF.

The chain links TRBV19 to TRBJ2-7, with a weak D call TRBD1 (5 bases). The CDR3 runs to 14 residues. Trimming cost V 6 bases and J 2 bases, with 14 bases left between them. In germline, CDR1 is LNHDA, CDR2 SQIVND (reference sequence). The CDR3, as DNA: TGTGCCAGTAGCAGCGACAGAAAAGCCTACGAGCAGTACTTC. Residues: CASSSDRKAYEQYF.

The CDR3 coding sequence is TGCGCCAGCAGCTTGGCCCTAGCCGACGAGCAGTACTTC. This encodes CASSLALADEQYF. The V call is TRBV5-1, the J call TRBJ2-7, with a possible D match to TRBD2 (5 bases). Between the trimmed V and J ends, which lost 0 bases and 5 bases, there was a span of 9 bases. This CDR3 region has 13 residues. Germline V lookup: CDR1 SGHRS, CDR2 YFSETQ.

The V gene is TRBV10-3, the J gene TRBJ1-1; 8 bases are a match to TRBD1. In germline, CDR1 is ENHRY, CDR2 SYGVKD. V lost 3 bases and J lost 10; bases outside the gene matches: 16. The CDR3 has 16 amino acids. The CDR3 here is CAISEQGDMGPPGAFF. CDR3 DNA sequence: TGTGCCATCAGTGAACAGGGGGACATGGGTCCCCCGGGAGCTTTCTTT.

The DNA of the CDR3 is TGTGCCAGTAGTATAGGGACAGGACCATACGAGCAGTACTTC. Translation: CASSIGTGPYEQYF. V is TRBV19 and J is TRBJ2-7; 7 positions agree with TRBD1. The ends lost 1 base at V and 4 bases at J; junction bases unmatched: 4. CDR1 and CDR2 (germline): LNHDA, SQIVND (reference sequence). The CDR3 sequence is 14 residues long.

The chain is built from TRBV29-1 and TRBJ2-1; 7 bases map to TRBD2. The CDR3 runs to 16 residues. Losses at the gene ends were 6 bases for V and 3 bases for J; bases not matched to a gene: 14. The germline V gene encodes CDR1 SQVTM and CDR2 ANQGSEA. The CDR3 sequence is CSVDWGIIAGYNEQFF. The CDR3, as DNA: TGCAGCGTAGACTGGGGCATAATAGCGGGCTACAATGAGCAGTTCTTC.

This clone was counted a single time. The chain carries TRBV5-4 and TRBJ1-5; a weak D match, TRBD1 (6 bases). Germline V gene lookup returns CDR1 SGHNT and CDR2 YYREEE (reference sequence). Trimming pared 3 bases from V and 5 bases from J, leaving 12 bases between. This CDR3 region has 14 residues. The CDR3 DNA reads as TGTGCCAGCAGCTCACAGGGAAGTGATCAGCCCCAGCATTTT. It is translated as CASSSQGSDQPQHF.

This rearrangement joins TRBV19 to TRBJ1-3, with D perhaps matching TRBD1 (5 bases). The V and J ends lost 8 bases and 0 bases respectively, with 17 bases between them. From germline, CDR1 is LNHDA and CDR2 SQIVND (reference sequence). There are 16 residues in the CDR3. The CDR3 coding sequence is TGTGCCAGTGATAAAGGGGAAAGGGACTCTGGAAACACCATATATTTT. Its translation is CASDKGERDSGNTIYF.

The rearrangement joins TRBV15 to TRBJ2-1; 7 nucleotides match TRBD1. The CDR3 runs 13 residues. J lost 6 bases, V lost 5 bases, and 4 bases had no gene match. Germline CDR1 and CDR2: LNHNV and YYDKDF (reference sequence). CDR3 DNA: TGTGCCACCAGCTTCGACAGGGCCAATGAGCAGTTCTTC. Its translation is CATSFDRANEQFF.

The chain uses TRBV28 and TRBJ1-1, with D perhaps TRBD1 (5 bases). The length of the CDR3 is 15 residues. Trimming removed 5 bases at V and 3 bases at J, with 16 bases between. Germline V CDR1 and CDR2: MDHEN, SYDVKM. For the CDR3, the DNA is TGTGCCAGCAGTCCCCCCGGGTGGGGGGACACTGAAGCTTTCTTT. Residues: CASSPPGWGDTEAFF. Based on the CDR3 plus reference TRBV28 and TRBJ1-1, the full variable domain is DVKVTQSSRYLVKRTGEKVFLECVQDMDHENMFWYRQDPGLGLRLIYFSYDVKMKEKGDIPEGYSVSREKKERFSLILESASTNQTSMYLCASSPPGWGDTEAFFGQGTRLTVV.

V is TRBV4-1 and J is TRBJ2-7; D gene uncertain. The CDR3 sequence is 14 residues long. The germline CDR1 and CDR2 sequences are MGHRA and YSYEKL. With 5 bases removed from V and 0 bases from J, the gap between germline ends came to 11 bases. The CDR3, as DNA: TGCGCCAGCAGCATAACCAGGCTCTCCTACGAGCAGTACTTC. Translated: CASSITRLSYEQYF.

V gene TRBV29-1 combines with J gene TRBJ1-2; TRBD1 aligns across 8 bases. CDR1 and CDR2 from the germline V gene are SQVTM and ANQGSEA. Trimming took 6 bases from V and 4 from J; bases not matched to a gene: 7. The CDR3 has 13 residues. The DNA for the CDR3 is TGCAGCGTGGAGGACAGGGTGATCTATGGCTACACCTTC. Its protein product is CSVEDRVIYGYTF.